The following is a T cell receptor beta chain sequence with its context. Its antigen is as yet unknown. This CDR3 has 13 amino acids. V shed 0 bases and J 11 bases; nucleotides not matched to a gene: 7. Looked up from germline, CDR1 is SGHNT and CDR2 is YYREEE (reference sequence). The data were obtained in a study of T-cell memory formation after mild COVID-19. About the research overall: TCR clusters mostly belonged to single donors.

Overall study results and limits: Pre-infection memory showed some responding clones, and this suggested that cross-reactive memory joined. Nothing confirmed that second-wave clones peaking on day 37 were specific for SARS-CoV-2.

TCRdb called the 5' RACE reads again in MiXCR, with one record for every CDR3 protein. The data contain 470,000 or so distinct CDR3 sequences, roughly 18% of them singletons. This chain links TRBV5-4 with TRBJ1-1; 7 positions match TRBD1. This clonotype was sampled from an adult woman who had mild COVID-19 (a few samples of this study predate the infection). Cell type and time point are not known. Input material: PBMCs or a T cell subset sorted from them (not recorded which). The CDR3 protein is CASSLALGQTAFF. For the CDR3, the DNA is TGTGCCAGCAGCTTGGCTTTGGGACAGACGGCTTTCTTT.